These 4 T cell receptor beta chains were sequenced from one sample in a study of shared clonotypes between healthy human individuals. Naive CD8 cells lacked CD45RO and underwent positive selection for CCR7, leaving out terminally differentiated effector memory CD45RA+ cells. Data came from immunoSEQ multiplex PCR; TCRdb stores just in-frame clones and leaves some out. The sample carries about 2,200,000 clones, about 93% recorded once. Sequences were obtained from naive CD8+ T cells from PBMCs. The receptors come from a man aged 18-30 years in good health. Some clones in this sample may be carry-over from other donors' samples.

Comments on this clone: Its ends do not fully match the called genes, so a read error is possible. This chain joins TRBV28 and TRBJ1-3, with D hard to call. Germline assignment: CDR1 MDHEN and CDR2 SYDVKM. This CDR3 is 11 amino acids long. The CDR3 spells CGTAVGNTIYF. CDR3 nucleotide sequence: TGCGGAACGGCCGTTGGAAACACCATATATTTT.

In this sample, this clone turned up once. Other DNA sequences in this specimen translate into the identical CDR3. CDR3 amino acids: CASSLYRGLNTEAFF. CDR3 nucleotides: TGTGCCAGCAGTTTGTACAGGGGGCTGAACACTGAAGCTTTCTTT. The genes are TRBV28 and TRBJ1-1; TRBD1 matches 9 bases. From germline, CDR1 is MDHEN and CDR2 SYDVKM. There are 15 residues in the CDR3. Unmatched junction bases numbered 2, after V lost 3 bases and J lost 0 bases.

The chain is built from TRBV27 and TRBJ2-3; tentative D call: TRBD1 (5 bases). The CDR3 length is 16 residues. Trimming left V 5 bases short and J 3 bases short, with 18 bases between. Germline CDR1 is MNHEY and CDR2 is SMNVEV (reference sequence). This CDR3 reads CASSKLRQLRTDTQYF. CDR3 DNA sequence: TGTGCCAGCAGTAAACTAAGACAGCTGAGAACAGATACGCAGTATTTT.

This rearrangement joins TRBV14 to TRBJ2-2, with TRBD2 as a possible D gene (5 bases). This CDR3 region has 17 residues. V shed 1 base and J shed 1 base, with 13 bases lying between them. From germline, CDR1 is SGHDN and CDR2 FVKESK. CDR3 bases: TGTGCCAGCAGCCAAGGTCCTTGGACTCTGAACACCGGGGAGCTGTTTTTT. It yields the protein CASSQGPWTLNTGELFF. The variable domain in full, completed from reference TRBV14 and TRBJ2-2, reads EAGVTQFPSHSVIEKGQTVTLRCDPISGHDNLYWYRRVMGKEIKFLLHFVKESKQDESGMPNNRFLAERTGGTYSTLKVQPAELEDSGVYFCASSQGPWTLNTGELFFGEGSRLTVL.